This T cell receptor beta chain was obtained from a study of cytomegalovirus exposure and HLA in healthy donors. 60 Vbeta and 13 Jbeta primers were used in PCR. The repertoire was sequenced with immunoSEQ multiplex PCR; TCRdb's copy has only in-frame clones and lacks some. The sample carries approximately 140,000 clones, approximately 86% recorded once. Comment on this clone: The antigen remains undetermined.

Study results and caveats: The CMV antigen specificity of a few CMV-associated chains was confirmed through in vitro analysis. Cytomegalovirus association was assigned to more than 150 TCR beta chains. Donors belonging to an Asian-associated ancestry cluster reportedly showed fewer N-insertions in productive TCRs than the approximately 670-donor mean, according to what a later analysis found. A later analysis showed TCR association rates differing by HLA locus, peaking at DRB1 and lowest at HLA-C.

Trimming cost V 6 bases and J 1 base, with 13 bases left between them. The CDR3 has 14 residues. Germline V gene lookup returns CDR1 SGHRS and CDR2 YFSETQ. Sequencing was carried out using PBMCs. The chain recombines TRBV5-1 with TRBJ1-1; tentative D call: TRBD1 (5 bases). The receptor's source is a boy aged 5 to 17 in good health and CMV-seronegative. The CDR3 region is CASNSGTPNTEAFF. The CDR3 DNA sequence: TGCGCCAGCAATAGCGGGACGCCGAACACTGAAGCTTTCTTT. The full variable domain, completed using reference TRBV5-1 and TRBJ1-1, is KAGVTQTPRYLIKTRGQQVTLSCSPISGHRSVSWYQQTPGQGLQFLFEYFSETQRNKGNFPGRFSGRQFSNSRSEMNVSTLELGDSALYLCASNSGTPNTEAFFGQGTRLTVV.